This paragraph reports one TCR beta chain. This record comes from a study of blood T cell repertoires in COVID-19. Background on the study: Italy, Spain and the United States were the sources of the convalescent and acute COVID-19 samples. The cDNA or gDNA used as material had been derived from T cells, B-cell-depleted T cells, or PBMCs.

Authors' methods: The assay estimated nucleated cells by amplifying reference gene primers. Libraries were prepared by immunoSEQ multiplex PCR; TCRdb keeps only in-frame clonotypes and omits some of them. V, J and clone size are those of that table, while D and trimming were read from the DNA. In the table there are approximately 300,000 clones, 88% of which are singletons. The V gene's germline CDR1 is MNHEY and CDR2 SVGEGT. V was clipped by 2 bases and J by 0 bases, with 14 bases between them. CDR3 length equals 16 residues. Sequenced sample: peripheral blood. The chain combines TRBV6-2 or TRBV6-3 with TRBJ2-7; perhaps TRBD2 as D (6 bases). The origin of this receptor is a woman aged 50 to 65 with active or convalescent COVID-19. CDR3 bases: TGTGCCAGCAGTTACCCTTCGGGACTTTTCTCCTACGAGCAGTACTTC. Its protein product is CASSYPSGLFSYEQYF.